This T cell receptor (beta chain) was captured by sequencing in a study of cytomegalovirus exposure and HLA in healthy donors. Study conclusions and caveats: The study found most TCR sequences rare, yet found some public TCRs in many donors. Cytomegalovirus association was listed for 170 or so TCR beta chains.

As concerns this clone: Antigen unknown.

The donors belonged to the 120-subject validation cohort, separate from the approximately 670-subject first cohort. Data came from immunoSEQ multiplex PCR; TCRdb stores just in-frame clones and leaves some out. The table lists about 120,000 clones, about 82% of them singletons. The origin of this receptor is a man aged 18-30 years in good health and CMV-seronegative. Sequencing used PBMCs.

The CDR3 reads CASSIGTDYSNQPQHF. The CDR3 DNA reads TGTGCCAGTAGTATAGGGACAGATTATAGCAATCAGCCCCAGCATTTT. The gene calls are TRBV19 and TRBJ1-5; the D gene is possibly TRBD1 (6 bases). Per germline, CDR1 LNHDA and CDR2 SQIVND (reference sequence). There are 16 residues in the CDR3. Trimming removed 1 base from V and 0 bases from J, with 10 bases in between.